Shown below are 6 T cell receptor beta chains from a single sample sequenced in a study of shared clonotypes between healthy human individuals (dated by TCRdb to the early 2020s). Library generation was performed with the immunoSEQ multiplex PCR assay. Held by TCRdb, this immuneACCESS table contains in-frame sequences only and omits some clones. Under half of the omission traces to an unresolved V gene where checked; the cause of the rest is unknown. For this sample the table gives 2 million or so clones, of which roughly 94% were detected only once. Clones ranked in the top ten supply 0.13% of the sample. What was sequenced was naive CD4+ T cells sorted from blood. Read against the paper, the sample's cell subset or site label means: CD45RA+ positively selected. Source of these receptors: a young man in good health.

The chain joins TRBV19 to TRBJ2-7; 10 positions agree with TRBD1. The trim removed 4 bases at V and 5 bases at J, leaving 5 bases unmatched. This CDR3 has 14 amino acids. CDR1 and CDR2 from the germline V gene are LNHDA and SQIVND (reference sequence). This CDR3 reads CASSKGQGVHEQYF. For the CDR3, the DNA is TGTGCCAGTAGTAAAGGACAGGGGGTCCACGAGCAGTACTTC.

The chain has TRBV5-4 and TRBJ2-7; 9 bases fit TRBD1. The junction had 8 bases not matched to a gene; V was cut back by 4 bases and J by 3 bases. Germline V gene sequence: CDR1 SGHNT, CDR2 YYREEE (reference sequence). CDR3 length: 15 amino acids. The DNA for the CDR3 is TGTGCCAGCAGCACTCCGGGACAGGGATTCTACGAGCAGTACTTC. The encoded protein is CASSTPGQGFYEQYF.

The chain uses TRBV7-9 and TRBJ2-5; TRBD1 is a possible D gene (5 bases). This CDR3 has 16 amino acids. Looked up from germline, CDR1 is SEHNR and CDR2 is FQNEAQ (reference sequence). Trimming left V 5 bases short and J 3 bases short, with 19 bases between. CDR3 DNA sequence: TGTGCCAGCAGCCCATGGGTAGGGCAGGGAAAAGAGACCCAGTACTTC. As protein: CASSPWVGQGKETQYF.

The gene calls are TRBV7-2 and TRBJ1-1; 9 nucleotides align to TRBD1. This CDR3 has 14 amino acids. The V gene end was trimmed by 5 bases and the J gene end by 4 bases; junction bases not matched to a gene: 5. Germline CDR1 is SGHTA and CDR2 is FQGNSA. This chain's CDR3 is CASSQGQGVTEAFF. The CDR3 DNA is TGTGCCAGCAGCCAGGGACAGGGTGTCACTGAAGCTTTCTTT.

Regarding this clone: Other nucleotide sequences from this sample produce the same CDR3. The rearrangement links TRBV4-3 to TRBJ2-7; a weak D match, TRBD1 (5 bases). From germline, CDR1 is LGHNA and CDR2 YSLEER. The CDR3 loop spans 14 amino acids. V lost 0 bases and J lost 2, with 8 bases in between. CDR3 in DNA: TGCGCCAGCAGCCAAGATCCAGGGCCCTACGAGCAGTACTTC. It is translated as CASSQDPGPYEQYF.

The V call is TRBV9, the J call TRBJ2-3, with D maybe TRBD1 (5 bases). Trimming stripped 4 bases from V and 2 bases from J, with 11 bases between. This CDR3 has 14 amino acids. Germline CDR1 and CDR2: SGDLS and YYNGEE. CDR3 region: CASSRQWHTDTQYF. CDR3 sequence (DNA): TGTGCCAGCAGCCGACAGTGGCACACAGATACGCAGTATTTT.